One and the same sample provided the 3 T cell receptor beta chains below, sequenced in a study of blood T cell repertoires in COVID-19. Clones were read by immunoSEQ multiplex PCR, and TCRdb kept only the in-frame ones, dropping some. The repertoire holds about 190,000 clones, around 84% seen once, with roughly 3% in the top ten. The specimen sequenced was PBMCs or T cells enriched from blood (not recorded which). The receptors shown here come from a woman in her thirties who had recovered from COVID-19.

The chain couples TRBV5-4 to TRBJ2-7; 9 nucleotides agree with TRBD1. The junction had 12 bases not matched to a gene; V was cut back by 6 bases and J by 5 bases. The CDR3 has 15 residues. In germline, CDR1 is SGHNT, CDR2 YYREEE (reference sequence). For the CDR3, the DNA is TGTGCCAGCATTTCATCCGGGACAGGGATTCACGAGCAGTACGTC. It codes for CASISSGTGIHEQYV.

The chain employs TRBV24-1 and TRBJ1-2, with TRBD1 identical over 9 bases. This CDR3 has 14 amino acids. With 4 bases clipped from V and 7 bases from J, the junction kept 6 bases outside the gene matches. Per the germline V gene, CDR1 is KGHDR and CDR2 is SFDVKD. The CDR3 DNA reads TGTGCCACCAGTGAGGGTCCGGGACAGGGTGGCTACACCTTC. Translated, it gives CATSEGPGQGGYTF.

The rearrangement joins TRBV15 to TRBJ2-7; 15 bases are shared with TRBD2. The CDR3 has 17 residues. Germline CDR1 and CDR2: LNHNV and YYDKDF (reference sequence). J gave up 3 bases and V 0 bases, and 3 bases lay outside the gene matches. The DNA for the CDR3 is TGTGCCACCAGCAGAGATTGGACTAGCGGGGGGGGCTACGAGCAGTACGTC. Translating it yields CATSRDWTSGGGYEQYV.